These 21 T cell receptor beta chains share one sample of origin, sequenced in a study of identical twins (dated by TCRdb to the mid-2010s). The library came from 5' RACE. Instrument used: Illumina HiSeq 2000. TCRdb passed the public sequencing reads through fastp at Q25 and MiXCR, retaining productive beta sequences. All rows with the same CDR3 protein become a single entry with the most common DNA and genes. This sample lists 200,000 or so distinct CDR3 sequences; 7.5% were detected once. Less than 2% of the sample rests with the top ten. The sample was also reused in another study, on yellow fever vaccine responses in identical twins.

The sequencing input was memory (CD45RO+) T cells sorted from blood. The sample's cell subset or site, from its label and the paper: CD45RO+ enriched T cells. Receptor source: a woman aged 18-35 years in good health.

This clonotype appeared many times. This chain uses TRBV6-5 with TRBJ2-7; a weak D match, TRBD1 (6 bases). The ends were cut back, 0 bases at V and 0 bases at J, with 12 bases in the middle. Germline V gene data show CDR1 as MNHEY and CDR2 as SVGAGI. The CDR3 is 16 amino acids. The CDR3 loop is CASSYSLDSFSYEQYF. The CDR3 DNA is TGTGCCAGCAGTTACTCCCTGGACAGCTTCTCCTACGAGCAGTACTTC.

This clonotype was seen only a few times. The chain's CDR3 is CASSLMQVANTGELFF. The CDR3 nucleotides read TGTGCCAGCAGCTTAATGCAGGTCGCGAACACCGGGGAGCTGTTTTTT. V gene TRBV7-2 combines with J gene TRBJ2-2; D ambiguous. This CDR3 spans 16 amino acids. The V gene's germline CDR1 is SGHTA and CDR2 FQGNSA. V was trimmed by 2 bases and J by 0 bases, leaving 10 bases between them.

The sample holds a few counts of this clonotype. V usage is TRBV10-3 and J usage is TRBJ2-5, with 14 positions matching TRBD2. This CDR3 region has 16 residues. The V gene's germline CDR1 is ENHRY and CDR2 SYGVKD. V gave up 3 bases and J gave up 3 bases; unmatched junction bases: 3. CDR3 protein: CAISEGTSGGKETQYF. For the CDR3, the DNA is TGTGCCATCAGTGAAGGGACTAGCGGGGGAAAAGAGACCCAGTACTTC.

This clonotype showed up many times. The rearrangement uses TRBV5-6 and TRBJ2-1; 11 nucleotides match TRBD1. CDR1 and CDR2 from the germline V gene are SGHDT and YYEEEE. The CDR3 is 15 amino acids. Trimming at V came to 2 bases and at J to 4 bases, leaving 2 bases not matched to a gene. As DNA, the CDR3 is TGTGCCAGCAGCTTAGGGACAGGGGGGTACAATGAGCAGTTCTTC. Translating gives CASSLGTGGYNEQFF.

This clonotype was counted ten times or more. The genes are TRBV3-1 and TRBJ2-7; weak D call: TRBD2 (5 bases). The V gene lost 4 bases and the J gene lost 5 bases, with 15 bases spanning the gap. The CDR3 is 14 residues long. Germline CDR1 LGHDT, CDR2 YNNKEL (reference sequence). CDR3 in amino acids: CASSLRDPRDEQYF. The CDR3 DNA is TGTGCCAGCAGCCTCCGGGATCCAAGGGACGAGCAGTACTTC.

The chain is built from TRBV4-1 and TRBJ2-7; D may be TRBD1 (6 bases). The V gene lost 1 base and the J gene lost 5 bases, with 12 bases spanning the gap. The CDR3 loop spans 14 amino acids. Per germline, CDR1 MGHRA and CDR2 YSYEKL. The CDR3: CASSQAPQGNEQYF. The CDR3 DNA is TGCGCCAGCAGCCAAGCCCCACAGGGCAACGAGCAGTACTTC.

J is TRBJ1-1 and V is TRBV6-1, with a weak D call TRBD1 (5 bases). The CDR3 spans 15 residues. Germline V gene data show CDR1 as MNHNS and CDR2 as SASEGT. With 5 bases removed from V and 7 bases from J, the gap between germline ends came to 20 bases. DNA for the CDR3: TGTGCCAGCAGTCCCGGAGGGGCGGGAGTTTTTGAAGCTTTCTTT. Protein: CASSPGGAGVFEAFF.

This clonotype was counted ten times or more. J is TRBJ2-3 and V is TRBV20-1; TRBD2 agrees at 13 bases. The CDR3 runs 15 residues. Per germline, CDR1 DFQATT and CDR2 SNEGSKA (reference sequence). Losses at the gene ends were 3 bases for V and 1 base for J; bases not matched to a gene: 1. This CDR3 is CSARGTSGGTDTQYF. For the CDR3, the DNA is TGCAGTGCTAGGGGGACTAGCGGGGGCACAGATACGCAGTATTTT.

This clonotype showed up just a few times. This rearrangement joins TRBV6-5 to TRBJ2-5; unclear D gene. There are 15 residues in the CDR3. The V gene's germline CDR1 is MNHEY and CDR2 SVGAGI. With 1 base removed from V and 4 bases from J, the gap between germline ends came to 13 bases. In DNA, the CDR3 is TGTGCCAGCAGTTACTACGGCAGCATCTTAGAGACCCAGTACTTC. This sequence encodes CASSYYGSILETQYF.

The sample holds a few counts of this clonotype. V is TRBV18 and J is TRBJ2-6; D may be TRBD1 (5 bases). The CDR3 consists of 16 residues. Germline CDR1 is KGHSH and CDR2 is LQKENI. With 0 bases removed from V and 4 bases from J, the gap between germline ends came to 10 bases. The CDR3 DNA reads as TGTGCCAGCTCACCACCGGACAACTACGGGGCCAACGTCCTGACTTTC. This encodes CASSPPDNYGANVLTF.

This clonotype was recorded at least ten times. This chain links TRBV5-1 with TRBJ1-1; D is unresolved. This CDR3 has 15 amino acids. Per the germline V gene, CDR1 is SGHRS and CDR2 is YFSETQ. V was shortened by 0 bases and J by 1 base, with 10 bases between the two germline ends. The DNA for the CDR3 is TGCGCCAGCAGCTTGGCGGACGGATGGAACACTGAAGCTTTCTTT. This gives the protein CASSLADGWNTEAFF.

The genes are TRBV5-6 and TRBJ1-5; D call uncertain. In germline, CDR1 is SGHDT, CDR2 YYEEEE. Trimming pared 1 base from V and 4 bases from J, leaving 12 bases between. The CDR3 runs 15 residues. The CDR3 loop is CASSLLGMGNQPQHF. DNA of the CDR3: TGTGCCAGCAGCTTGCTAGGGATGGGTAATCAGCCCCAGCATTTT.

This clonotype came up many times. The chain joins TRBV28 to TRBJ1-1; no firm D call. This CDR3 spans 12 amino acids. The V and J ends lost 5 bases and 3 bases respectively, with 7 bases between them. Germline V gene lookup returns CDR1 MDHEN and CDR2 SYDVKM. The CDR3 sequence is CASSIRYTEAFF. The CDR3, as DNA: TGTGCCAGCAGTATAAGGTACACTGAAGCTTTCTTT.

The gene calls are TRBV9 and TRBJ2-3; TRBD2 matches at 7 bases. Losses at the gene ends were 4 bases for V and 2 bases for J; bases not matched to a gene: 4. The CDR3 sequence is 14 residues long. CDR1 SGDLS and CDR2 YYNGEE come from the germline V gene. DNA for the CDR3: TGTGCCAGCAGCCCCAGCGGGAACACAGATACGCAGTATTTT. Encoded protein: CASSPSGNTDTQYF. The complete variable domain, with remaining parts taken from reference TRBV9 and TRBJ2-3, reads DSGVTQTPKHLITATGQRVTLRCSPRSGDLSVYWYQQSLDQGLQFLIQYYNGEERAKGNILERFSAQQFPDLHSELNLSSLELGDSALYFCASSPSGNTDTQYFGPGTRLTVL.

This clonotype has more than one count but fewer than ten. The V and J genes are TRBV15 and TRBJ2-7; 10 bases are a match to TRBD1. V shed 3 bases, J shed 2 bases, and the junction held 7 bases outside the gene matches. The CDR3 is made up of 16 amino acids. Germline loops: CDR1 LNHNV, CDR2 YYDKDF (reference sequence). This CDR3 reads CATSRVGQGLTYEQYF. The CDR3 region has the DNA TGTGCCACCAGCAGGGTGGGACAGGGGCTTACCTACGAGCAGTACTTC.

The J gene is TRBJ2-5, the V gene TRBV10-3; weak D call: TRBD2 (6 bases). This CDR3 contains 14 residues. Between the trimmed V and J ends, which lost 3 bases and 2 bases, there was a span of 10 bases. Germline assignment: CDR1 ENHRY and CDR2 SYGVKD. The CDR3, as DNA: TGTGCCATCAGTGACTCCGGGAGTCAAGAGACCCAGTACTTC. Its protein is CAISDSGSQETQYF.

This clonotype occurred many times. The chain recombines TRBV27 with TRBJ2-1; no reliable D call. CDR1 is MNHEY, CDR2 SMNVEV, per germline (reference sequence). The CDR3 has 18 residues. V lost 5 bases to trimming and J lost 0 bases, with 20 bases between them. CDR3 protein: CASSPRNSNISSYNEQFF. The CDR3 DNA reads as TGTGCCAGCAGTCCTAGAAACTCCAATATTAGCTCCTACAATGAGCAGTTCTTC.

The chain joins TRBV6-4 to TRBJ2-2; D could derive from TRBD1 or TRBD2 (5 bases each). CDR3 length: 17 residues. V was trimmed by 0 bases and J by 2 bases, leaving 13 bases between them. Looked up from germline, CDR1 is MRHNA and CDR2 is SNTAGT. For the CDR3, the DNA is TGTGCCAGCAGTGACTCTTTTCAGGGAGAAAACACCGGGGAGCTGTTTTTT. This encodes CASSDSFQGENTGELFF.

In this sample, this clonotype turned up a few times. This chain uses TRBV10-3 with TRBJ2-2; 13 nucleotides match TRBD2. The trim removed 2 bases at V and 0 bases at J, leaving 9 bases unmatched. The CDR3 covers 20 residues. Germline V CDR1 and CDR2: ENHRY, SYGVKD. The CDR3 sequence is CAISEDQTSGGFANTGELFF. CDR3 bases: TGTGCCATCAGTGAGGATCAGACTAGCGGGGGGTTTGCGAACACCGGGGAGCTGTTTTTT.

The chain is built from TRBV5-1 and TRBJ2-1; perhaps TRBD2 as D (6 bases). Trimming removed 3 bases from V and 6 bases from J, with 16 bases in between. Germline loops: CDR1 SGHRS, CDR2 YFSETQ. The CDR3 length is 15 residues. As DNA, the CDR3 is TGCGCCAGCAGCTCTTCGTCTAGACTAGGCAATGAGCAGTTCTTC. It yields the protein CASSSSSRLGNEQFF.

This clonotype was seen many times. The rearrangement uses TRBV20-1 and TRBJ1-1, with D unresolved. Per the germline V gene, CDR1 is DFQATT and CDR2 is SNEGSKA (reference sequence). Trimming cost V 1 base and J 1 base, with 4 bases left between them. The CDR3 runs 12 residues. The CDR3 bases are TGCAGTGCTAGAGGGGGGAACACTGAAGCTTTCTTT. Encoded protein: CSARGGNTEAFF.